This note documents a single T cell receptor (beta chain) sequence. This sample is part of a study of human thymus T cells. A roughly 0.45-1 mL peripheral blood aliquot was taken intraoperatively from four of eight donors. Method: immunoSEQ multiplex PCR; TCRdb's copy keeps in-frame clones and lacks some. This table has approximately 46,000 clones, roughly 94% appearing once. CDR3 size: 16 residues. Looked up from germline, CDR1 is MDHEN and CDR2 is SYDVKM. With V trimmed by 6 bases and J by 8 bases, 15 bases remained unmatched. The rearrangement links TRBV28 to TRBJ1-2; 10 nucleotides match TRBD1. Specimen: blood. This sequence originates from a girl younger than two with a congenital heart defect but otherwise immunologically healthy. The DNA of the CDR3 is TGTGCCAGCAGATCCCAGGGACAGGGGTCCTCCGGCGGCTACACCTTC. Translation: CASRSQGQGSSGGYTF.